This record covers a single T cell receptor (beta chain). What it binds is unknown. Spiked into each PCR were synthetic inline TR CDR3 controls of all V-J pairings. Profiling relied on immunoSEQ multiplex PCR, and the TCRdb table lists in-frame clones only, not all of them. The sample has around 30,000 clones, roughly 91% seen once. This sample was taken from a study of multiple sclerosis patients with progressive multifocal leukoencephalopathy. The V and J ends lost 2 bases and 4 bases, in that order; junction bases with no gene match: 10. CDR1 SGHVS and CDR2 FQNEAQ come from the germline V gene. The CDR3 length is 16 residues. The time point is: 5 to 6 months of natalizumab therapy. All patients had prior interferon beta, and all PML patients were female. The study, taken as a whole, reports: Lower normalized Shannon entropy suggested reduced TRB diversity in most PML patients. No common TRBV or TRBJ usage or pairing appeared at PML.

This rearrangement joins TRBV7-8 to TRBJ1-2; TRBD1 agrees at 7 bases. The receptor was derived from a human donor with multiple sclerosis. The sequences come from PBMCs, collected from a patient treated with natalizumab. For the CDR3, the DNA is TGTGCCAGCAGCTTAAAAGGTTCGACAGGGACCTATGGCTACACCTTC. Protein sequence: CASSLKGSTGTYGYTF.